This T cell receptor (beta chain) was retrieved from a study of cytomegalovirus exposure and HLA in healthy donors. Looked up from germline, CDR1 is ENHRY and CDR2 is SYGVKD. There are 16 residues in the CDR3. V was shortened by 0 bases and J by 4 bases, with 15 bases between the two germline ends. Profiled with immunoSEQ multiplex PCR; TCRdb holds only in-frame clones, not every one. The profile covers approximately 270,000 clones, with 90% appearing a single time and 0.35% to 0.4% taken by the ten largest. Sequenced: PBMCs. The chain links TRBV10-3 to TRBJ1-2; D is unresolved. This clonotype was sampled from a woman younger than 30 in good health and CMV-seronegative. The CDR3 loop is CAISESPERGSYGYTF. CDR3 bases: TGTGCCATCAGTGAGTCGCCAGAACGGGGTAGCTATGGCTACACCTTC.